Below, 27 T cell receptor beta chains from the same sample are listed, as sequenced in a study of cytomegalovirus exposure and HLA in healthy donors. 13 Jbeta primers and 60 Vbeta primers were used for the PCR. Assay: immunoSEQ multiplex PCR; the TCRdb copy retains only in-frame clones and omits some. The sample includes more than 100,000 clones. The sample comprised PBMCs. All receptors come from a woman in her forties in good health and CMV-seronegative.

CDR3 protein: CASSQAELSGSPNEKLFF. The CDR3 nucleotides read TGCGCCAGCAGCCAAGCGGAACTATCAGGGTCCCCGAATGAAAAACTGTTTTTT. This sequence joins TRBV4-3 and TRBJ1-4; D might be TRBD1 (5 bases). This CDR3 spans 18 amino acids. Germline V gene data show CDR1 as LGHNA and CDR2 as YSLEER. V dropped 1 base and J dropped 5 bases, with 20 bases sitting between them.

The gene calls are TRBV10-3 and TRBJ1-2, with a weak D call TRBD1 (6 bases). Germline values: CDR1 ENHRY, CDR2 SYGVKD. V lost 2 bases and J 8 bases, leaving 15 bases between the germline ends. The CDR3 contains 14 residues. CDR3 sequence: CAISEPYRAGGYTF. DNA for the CDR3: TGTGCCATCAGTGAGCCCTACAGGGCGGGCGGCTACACCTTC.

The chain joins TRBV7-2 to TRBJ2-1; D not resolved. V was trimmed by 5 bases and J by 5 bases, leaving 7 bases between them. CDR3 length: 12 amino acids. Germline CDR1 reads SGHTA; CDR2 reads FQGNSA. CDR3 in amino acids: CASSTYNNEQFF. The CDR3 bases are TGTGCCAGCAGCACTTATAACAATGAGCAGTTCTTC.

The rearrangement joins TRBV6-9 to TRBJ1-5; D not resolved. The germline CDR1 and CDR2 sequences are MNHGY and SVAAGI. This CDR3 has 15 residues. The CDR3 spells CPLVQVKYSNQPQHF. The DNA of the CDR3 is TGTCCCCTGGTGCAGGTCAAATATAGCAATCAGCCCCAGCATTTT.

The chain uses TRBV7-9 and TRBJ1-4; D gene unclear. There are 15 residues in the CDR3. In germline, CDR1 is SEHNR, CDR2 FQNEAQ (reference sequence). Trimming cost V 5 bases and J 1 base, with 11 bases left between them. CDR3 in DNA: TGTGCCAGCAGCCCCGGAGGGAGAACTAATGAAAAACTGTTTTTT. It codes for CASSPGGRTNEKLFF.

This rearrangement joins TRBV10-3 to TRBJ1-2; TRBD1 aligns across 7 bases. With 8 bases clipped from V and 7 bases from J, the junction kept 10 bases outside the gene matches. The CDR3 consists of 13 residues. Per the germline V gene, CDR1 is ENHRY and CDR2 is SYGVKD. In nucleotides, the CDR3 is TGTGCCATCGCGGCCGGGACAGTAGTTGGCTACACCTTC. This codes for CAIAAGTVVGYTF.

The V gene is TRBV5-4, the J gene TRBJ2-1; a possible D gene is TRBD1 (5 bases). Trimming shortened V by 4 bases and J by 0 bases, and 11 bases separated the two germline ends. The CDR3 sequence is 15 residues long. CDR1 SGHNT and CDR2 YYREEE come from the germline V gene (reference sequence). CDR3 sequence (DNA): TGTGCCAGCAGCCAAGACAGAAGCTCCTACAATGAGCAGTTCTTC. Protein sequence: CASSQDRSSYNEQFF.

The gene calls are TRBV9 and TRBJ2-5, with a weak D call TRBD1 (5 bases). V was clipped by 4 bases and J by 3 bases, with 10 bases between them. CDR3 length equals 13 residues. Germline values: CDR1 SGDLS, CDR2 YYNGEE. The CDR3 region is CASSRGREETQYF. In DNA, the CDR3 is TGTGCCAGCAGCAGGGGCAGGGAAGAGACCCAGTACTTC.

The chain couples TRBV4-2 to TRBJ2-3; TRBD2 matches 11 bases. V shed 3 bases and J 0 bases; nucleotides not matched to a gene: 8. Germline-derived CDR1 and CDR2 are LGHNA and YNFKEQ. The CDR3 has 18 amino acids. The CDR3 here is CASSQSRLAGPSTDTQYF. DNA for the CDR3: TGTGCCAGCAGCCAGAGCAGACTAGCGGGGCCAAGCACAGATACGCAGTATTTT.

The rearrangement uses TRBV7-2 and TRBJ1-1, with D possibly TRBD1 on 6 matching bases. This CDR3 spans 14 amino acids. Trimming shortened V by 1 base and J by 6 bases, and 12 bases separated the two germline ends. Germline V gives CDR1 SGHTA, CDR2 FQGNSA. This CDR3 is CASSLVGRGAEAFF. The CDR3 DNA sequence: TGTGCCAGCAGCTTAGTGGGGAGGGGGGCTGAAGCTTTCTTT. The whole variable domain, remainder taken from reference TRBV7-2 and TRBJ1-1, is GAGVSQSPSNKVTEKGKDVELRCDPISGHTALYWYRQSLGQGLEFLIYFQGNSAPDKSGLPSDRFSAERTGGSVSTLTIQRTQQEDSAVYLCASSLVGRGAEAFFGQGTRLTVV.

The chain uses TRBV11-2 and TRBJ2-3, with 13 bases that match TRBD2. Germline CDR1 SGHAT, CDR2 FQNNGV. Unmatched junction bases numbered 5, after V lost 4 bases and J lost 1 base. The CDR3 has 17 residues. CDR3 DNA: TGTGCCAGCAGCTCCCGACTAGCGGGGGGACGCACAGATACGCAGTATTTT. Protein product: CASSSRLAGGRTDTQYF.

The chain recombines TRBV7-9 with TRBJ1-4; 9 nucleotides match TRBD1. V shed 4 bases, J shed 7 bases, and the junction held 10 bases outside the gene matches. The CDR3 spans 16 residues. Germline V gives CDR1 SEHNR, CDR2 FQNEAQ (reference sequence). The CDR3 sequence: CASSYTGQGIGEKLFF. Here the CDR3 DNA reads TGTGCCAGCAGCTATACCGGACAGGGGATAGGTGAAAAACTGTTTTTT.

The genes are TRBV11-2 and TRBJ1-2, with D perhaps matching TRBD1 (5 bases). With 5 bases removed from V and 4 bases from J, the gap between germline ends came to 14 bases. This CDR3 has 14 residues. Germline-derived CDR1 and CDR2 are SGHAT and FQNNGV. The CDR3 DNA is TGTGCCAGCAGCCCCATGGGGCAGACCTATGGCTACACCTTC. Its protein product is CASSPMGQTYGYTF.

The V and J genes are TRBV29-1 and TRBJ2-1; D is uncertain. CDR1 is SQVTM and CDR2 is ANQGSEA in the germline V gene. There are 15 residues in the CDR3. Trimming took off 2 bases at V and 0 bases at J, with 11 bases between the two ends. The CDR3: CSVELLTRSYNEQFF. CDR3 nucleotides: TGCAGCGTTGAATTACTGACACGCTCCTACAATGAGCAGTTCTTC.

The chain recombines TRBV5-8 with TRBJ1-6; D unclear. Trimming took off 2 bases at V and 8 bases at J, with 17 bases between the two ends. Germline CDR1 and CDR2: SGHTS and YDEGEE. This CDR3 comprises 16 residues. The CDR3 sequence is CASSFFTGISDSPLHF. The DNA for the CDR3 is TGTGCCAGCAGCTTTTTTACGGGGATTTCGGATTCACCCCTCCACTTT.

The V gene is TRBV7-2, the J gene TRBJ2-5, with D perhaps matching TRBD1 (6 bases). Trimming pared 5 bases from V and 2 bases from J, leaving 18 bases between. Germline CDR1 reads SGHTA; CDR2 reads FQGNSA. This CDR3 has 16 amino acids. The CDR3 DNA follows: TGTGCCAGCAGCAGAGGTCAACACAGGGTTCAAGAGACCCAGTACTTC. It translates to CASSRGQHRVQETQYF.

The chain couples TRBV4-3 to TRBJ2-2, with 7 bases lining up with TRBD2. Germline V lookup: CDR1 LGHNA, CDR2 YSLEER. CDR3 length: 16 amino acids. V lost 4 bases to trimming and J lost 4 bases; unmatched junction nucleotides: 9. Written as DNA, the CDR3 is TGCGCCAGCAGCCCAGTAGGCGGGGGAGGCACCGGGGAGCTGTTTTTT. Translating gives CASSPVGGGGTGELFF.

The J gene is TRBJ1-2, the V gene TRBV28; possibly TRBD1 for D (6 bases). Germline CDR1 is MDHEN and CDR2 is SYDVKM. The CDR3 runs 14 residues. The V gene lost 2 bases and the J gene lost 4 bases, with 11 bases spanning the gap. The CDR3 reads CASSLGGAGYGYTF. For the CDR3, the DNA is TGTGCCAGCAGTTTAGGGGGGGCCGGCTATGGCTACACCTTC.

The chain uses TRBV5-1 and TRBJ1-2; D gene uncertain. The length of the CDR3 is 13 residues. Trimming took 0 bases from V and 8 from J, leaving 11 bases between them. CDR1 and CDR2 from the germline V gene are SGHRS and YFSETQ. The chain's CDR3 is CASSLVGSGGYTF. The CDR3 bases are TGCGCCAGCAGCTTGGTCGGCAGCGGGGGCTACACCTTC.

CDR3 coding DNA: TGTGCCAGCAGTGATAATACAGGCTCCCTCCACTTT. Protein: CASSDNTGSLHF. The chain is built from TRBV6-1 and TRBJ1-6, with a tentative D call TRBD1 (5 bases). V lost 3 bases, J lost 14 bases, and 11 bases lay in between. The germline V gene encodes CDR1 MNHNS and CDR2 SASEGT. The CDR3 spans 12 residues.

The J gene is TRBJ1-3, the V gene TRBV7-6; 8 nucleotides align to TRBD1. Trimming took 5 bases from V and 0 from J; bases not matched to a gene: 3. This CDR3 has 15 amino acids. In germline, CDR1 is SGHVS, CDR2 FNYEAQ. CDR3 amino acids: CASSADRGSGNTIYF. CDR3 DNA: TGTGCCAGCAGCGCAGACAGGGGCTCTGGAAACACCATATATTTT.

The chain links TRBV6-1 to TRBJ1-6; 8 nucleotides align to TRBD1. Per the germline V gene, CDR1 is MNHNS and CDR2 is SASEGT. CDR3 length equals 14 residues. J gave up 16 bases and V 1 base, and 9 bases lay outside the gene matches. Here the CDR3 reads CASSEGVQGARLHF. The CDR3 nucleotides read TGTGCCAGCAGTGAAGGGGTTCAGGGGGCGCGGCTCCACTTT.

The chain couples TRBV7-9 to TRBJ1-4; possibly TRBD1 for D (5 bases). Trimming stripped 6 bases from V and 8 bases from J, with 16 bases between. The CDR3 spans 14 residues. CDR1 and CDR2 (germline): SEHNR, FQNEAQ (reference sequence). Here the CDR3 DNA reads TGTGCCAGCAGTCCCGGGGGAGGGGTCGAAAAACTGTTTTTT. This translates into CASSPGGGVEKLFF.

V is TRBV19 and J is TRBJ2-2; TRBD1 aligns across 9 bases. The germline CDR1 and CDR2 sequences are LNHDA and SQIVND (reference sequence). There are 16 residues in the CDR3. V gave up 4 bases and J gave up 6 bases; unmatched junction bases: 9. Here the CDR3 DNA reads TGTGCCAGTAGTACCGAGGCCGGGACAGGGTCCGGGGAGCTGTTTTTT. It is translated as CASSTEAGTGSGELFF.

Comment on this clone: The sample carries other DNA sequences with the same CDR3. This sequence joins TRBV5-1 and TRBJ1-3; TRBD1 matches at 8 bases. The CDR3 loop spans 14 amino acids. Trimming cost V 2 bases and J 7 bases; bases outside gene matches: 5. Per germline, CDR1 SGHRS and CDR2 YFSETQ. The chain's CDR3 is CASSFGQGANTIYF. CDR3 sequence (DNA): TGCGCCAGCAGCTTCGGACAGGGAGCCAACACCATATATTTT.

The genes are TRBV5-1 and TRBJ2-5, with D tentatively TRBD2 (6 bases). Trimming pared 4 bases from V and 9 bases from J, leaving 19 bases between. This CDR3 is 14 amino acids long. Looked up from germline, CDR1 is SGHRS and CDR2 is YFSETQ. CDR3 DNA sequence: TGCGCCAGCAGCCTTGGGGAGGAGAGTGAGGCCCAGTACTTC. Translation gives CASSLGEESEAQYF.

This chain links TRBV7-9 with TRBJ1-2; TRBD1 agrees at 7 bases. This CDR3 is built from 14 residues. With V trimmed by 5 bases and J by 3 bases, 6 bases remained unmatched. The germline V gene encodes CDR1 SEHNR and CDR2 FQNEAQ (reference sequence). CDR3 coding DNA: TGTGCCAGCAGCCAACGGACAGGACACTATGGCTACACCTTC. It encodes CASSQRTGHYGYTF.